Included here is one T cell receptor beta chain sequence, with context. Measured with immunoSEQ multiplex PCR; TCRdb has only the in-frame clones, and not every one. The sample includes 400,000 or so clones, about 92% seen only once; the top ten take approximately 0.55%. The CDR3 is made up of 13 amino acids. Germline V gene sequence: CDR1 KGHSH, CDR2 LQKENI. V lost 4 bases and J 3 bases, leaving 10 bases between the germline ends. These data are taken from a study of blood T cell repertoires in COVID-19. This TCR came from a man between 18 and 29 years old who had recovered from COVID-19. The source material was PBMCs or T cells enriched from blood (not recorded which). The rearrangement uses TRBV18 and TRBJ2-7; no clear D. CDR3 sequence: CASSQVLRYEQYF. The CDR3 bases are TGTGCCAGCTCACAAGTACTACGCTACGAGCAGTACTTC.